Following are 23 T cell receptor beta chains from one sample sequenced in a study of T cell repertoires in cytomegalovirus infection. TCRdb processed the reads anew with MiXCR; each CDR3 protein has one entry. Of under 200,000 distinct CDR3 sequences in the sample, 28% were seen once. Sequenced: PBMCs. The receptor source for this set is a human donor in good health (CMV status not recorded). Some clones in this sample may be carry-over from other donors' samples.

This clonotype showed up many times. The CDR3 sequence is CASSLRGDRDPWDTQYF. CDR3 DNA sequence: TGTGCCAGCAGCTTACGGGGCGACAGGGACCCCTGGGATACGCAGTATTTT. The chain combines TRBV7-8 with TRBJ2-3; TRBD1 agrees at 7 bases. Germline CDR1 reads SGHVS; CDR2 reads FQNEAQ. J lost 6 bases, V lost 2 bases, and 14 bases had no gene match. CDR3 size: 17 residues.

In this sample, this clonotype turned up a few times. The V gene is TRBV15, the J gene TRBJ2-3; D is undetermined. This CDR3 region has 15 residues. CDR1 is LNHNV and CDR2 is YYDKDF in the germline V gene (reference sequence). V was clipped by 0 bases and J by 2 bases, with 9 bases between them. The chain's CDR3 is CATSRESLVTDTQYF. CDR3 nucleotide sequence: TGTGCCACCAGCAGAGAGAGTTTGGTCACAGATACGCAGTATTTT.

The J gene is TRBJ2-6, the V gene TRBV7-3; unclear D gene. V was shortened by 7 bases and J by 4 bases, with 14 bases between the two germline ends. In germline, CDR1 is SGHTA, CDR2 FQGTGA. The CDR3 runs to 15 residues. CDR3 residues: CASTFGNSGANVLTF. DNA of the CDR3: TGTGCCAGCACCTTCGGTAACTCCGGGGCCAACGTCCTGACTTTC.

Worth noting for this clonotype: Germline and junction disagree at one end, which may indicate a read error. The CDR3 coding sequence is TGTGCCAGCAGCCCCACAGGGACTGGAAACACCGTATATTTT. Encoded protein: CASSPTGTGNTVYF. J is TRBJ1-3 and V is TRBV11-2; D may be TRBD1 (6 bases). CDR1 SGHAT and CDR2 FQNNGV come from the germline V gene. The CDR3 has 14 residues.

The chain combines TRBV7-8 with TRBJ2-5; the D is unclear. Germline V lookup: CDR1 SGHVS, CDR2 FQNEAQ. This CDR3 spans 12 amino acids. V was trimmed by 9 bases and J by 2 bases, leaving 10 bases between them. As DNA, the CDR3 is TGTGCCAGTGGGTCAGAGCAAGAGACCCAGTACTTC. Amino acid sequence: CASGSEQETQYF.

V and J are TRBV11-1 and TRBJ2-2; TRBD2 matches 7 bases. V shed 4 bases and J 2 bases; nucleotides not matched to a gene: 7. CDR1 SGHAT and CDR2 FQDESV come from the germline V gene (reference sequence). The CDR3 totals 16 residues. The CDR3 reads CASSSRPAGNTGELFF. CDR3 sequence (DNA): TGTGCCAGCAGCTCCAGGCCAGCGGGAAACACCGGGGAGCTGTTTTTT.

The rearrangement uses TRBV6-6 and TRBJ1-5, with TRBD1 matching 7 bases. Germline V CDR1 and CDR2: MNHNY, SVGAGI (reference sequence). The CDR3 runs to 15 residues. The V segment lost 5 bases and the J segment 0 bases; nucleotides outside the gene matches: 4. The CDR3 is CASSQGQYSNQPQHF. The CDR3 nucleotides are TGTGCCAGCAGTCAGGGACAGTATAGCAATCAGCCCCAGCATTTT.

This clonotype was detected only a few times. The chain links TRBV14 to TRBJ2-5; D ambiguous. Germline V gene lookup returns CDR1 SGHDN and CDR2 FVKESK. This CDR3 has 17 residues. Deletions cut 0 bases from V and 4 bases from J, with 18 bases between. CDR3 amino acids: CASSQEGRAVRGETQYF. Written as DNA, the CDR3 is TGTGCCAGCAGCCAAGAAGGGCGAGCAGTGCGAGGAGAGACCCAGTACTTC.

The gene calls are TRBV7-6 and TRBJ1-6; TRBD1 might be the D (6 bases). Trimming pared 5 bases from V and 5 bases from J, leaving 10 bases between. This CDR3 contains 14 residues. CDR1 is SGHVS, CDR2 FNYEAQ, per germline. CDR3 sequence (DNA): TGTGCCAGCAGCGAACAGGGTAATAATTCACCCCTCCACTTT. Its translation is CASSEQGNNSPLHF.

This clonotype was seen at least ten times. CDR3 amino acids: CASSLDGQYGYTF. Here the CDR3 DNA reads TGTGCCAGCAGCTTAGACGGACAGTATGGCTACACCTTC. The V call is TRBV7-2, the J call TRBJ1-2; D is perhaps TRBD1 (6 bases). This CDR3 is built from 13 residues. Trimming took off 1 base at V and 5 bases at J, with 8 bases between the two ends. CDR1 and CDR2 from the germline V gene are SGHTA and FQGNSA.

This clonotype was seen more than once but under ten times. This chain's CDR3 is CASSLGATARVNTEAFF. The CDR3, as DNA: TGCGCCAGCAGCTTGGGGGCGACGGCTCGGGTGAACACTGAAGCTTTCTTT. The J gene is TRBJ1-1, the V gene TRBV5-1; no clear D gene. The V end lost 0 bases, the J end lost 0 bases, and 15 bases lay between the germline ends. Germline-derived CDR1 and CDR2 are SGHRS and YFSETQ. The CDR3 is made up of 17 amino acids. The whole variable domain, filled in from reference TRBV5-1 and TRBJ1-1, reads KAGVTQTPRYLIKTRGQQVTLSCSPISGHRSVSWYQQTPGQGLQFLFEYFSETQRNKGNFPGRFSGRQFSNSRSEMNVSTLELGDSALYLCASSLGATARVNTEAFFGQGTRLTVV.

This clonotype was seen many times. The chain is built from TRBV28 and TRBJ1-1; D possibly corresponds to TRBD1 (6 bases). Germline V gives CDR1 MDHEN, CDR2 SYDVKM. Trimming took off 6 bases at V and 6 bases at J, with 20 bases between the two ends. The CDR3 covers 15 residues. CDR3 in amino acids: CASRSEGGASPEAFF. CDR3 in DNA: TGTGCCAGCAGATCCGAGGGGGGCGCTTCCCCTGAAGCTTTCTTT.

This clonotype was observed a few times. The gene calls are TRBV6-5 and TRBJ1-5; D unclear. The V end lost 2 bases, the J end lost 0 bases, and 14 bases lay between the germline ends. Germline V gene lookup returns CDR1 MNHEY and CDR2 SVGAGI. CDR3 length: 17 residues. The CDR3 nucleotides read TGTGCCAGCAGTTACGAGGTCCTTGGGTATAGCAATCAGCCCCAGCATTTT. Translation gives CASSYEVLGYSNQPQHF.

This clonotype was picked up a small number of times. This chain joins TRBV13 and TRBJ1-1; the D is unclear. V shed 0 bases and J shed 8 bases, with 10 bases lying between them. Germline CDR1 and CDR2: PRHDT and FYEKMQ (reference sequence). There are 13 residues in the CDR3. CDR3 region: CASSLGPGYEAFF. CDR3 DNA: TGTGCCAGCAGCTTAGGCCCGGGGTACGAAGCTTTCTTT.

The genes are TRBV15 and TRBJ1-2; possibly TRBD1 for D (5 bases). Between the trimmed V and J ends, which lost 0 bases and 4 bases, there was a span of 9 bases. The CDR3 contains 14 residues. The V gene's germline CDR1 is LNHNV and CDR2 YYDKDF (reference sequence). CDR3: CATSRDRGGYGYTF. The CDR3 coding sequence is TGTGCCACCAGCAGAGATCGGGGCGGCTATGGCTACACCTTC.

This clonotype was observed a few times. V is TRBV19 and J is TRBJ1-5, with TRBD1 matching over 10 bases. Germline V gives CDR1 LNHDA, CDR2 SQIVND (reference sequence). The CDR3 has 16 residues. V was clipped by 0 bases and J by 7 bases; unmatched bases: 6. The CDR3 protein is CASSIDDRGPWQPQHF. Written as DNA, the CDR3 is TGTGCCAGTAGTATAGATGACAGGGGGCCATGGCAGCCCCAGCATTTT.

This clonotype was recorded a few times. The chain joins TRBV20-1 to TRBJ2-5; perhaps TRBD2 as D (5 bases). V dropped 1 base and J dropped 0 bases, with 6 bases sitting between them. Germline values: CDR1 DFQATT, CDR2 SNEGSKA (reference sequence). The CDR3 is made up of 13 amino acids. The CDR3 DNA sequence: TGCAGTGCTAGAGCGGGGTACCAAGAGACCCAGTACTTC. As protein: CSARAGYQETQYF.

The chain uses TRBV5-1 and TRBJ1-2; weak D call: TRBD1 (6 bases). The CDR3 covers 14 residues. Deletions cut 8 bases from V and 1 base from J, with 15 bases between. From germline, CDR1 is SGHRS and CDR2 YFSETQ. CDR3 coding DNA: TGCGCCAGTGCCGGGACACTCATTAACTATGGCTACACCTTC. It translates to CASAGTLINYGYTF.

The DNA of the CDR3 is TGCGCCAGCGGAGAATTACGGAACACTGAAGCTTTCTTT. As protein: CASGELRNTEAFF. The chain recombines TRBV4-3 with TRBJ1-1, with unresolved D. Trimming removed 8 bases at V and 1 base at J, with 11 bases between. This CDR3 is 13 amino acids long. The germline CDR1 and CDR2 sequences are LGHNA and YSLEER.

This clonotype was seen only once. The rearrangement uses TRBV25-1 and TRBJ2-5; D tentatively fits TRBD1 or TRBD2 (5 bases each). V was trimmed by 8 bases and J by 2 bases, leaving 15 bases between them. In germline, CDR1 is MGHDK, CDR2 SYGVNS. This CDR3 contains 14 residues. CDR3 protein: CASAIGDEQETQYF. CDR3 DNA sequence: TGTGCCAGCGCCATCGGGGACGAACAAGAGACCCAGTACTTC.

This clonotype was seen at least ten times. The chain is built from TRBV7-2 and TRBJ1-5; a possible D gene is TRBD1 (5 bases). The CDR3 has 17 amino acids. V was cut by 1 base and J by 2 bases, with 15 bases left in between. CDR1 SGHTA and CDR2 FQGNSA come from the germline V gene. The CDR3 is CASSLVGGNSGNQPQHF. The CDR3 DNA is TGTGCCAGCAGCTTAGTTGGGGGTAATTCTGGCAATCAGCCCCAGCATTTT.

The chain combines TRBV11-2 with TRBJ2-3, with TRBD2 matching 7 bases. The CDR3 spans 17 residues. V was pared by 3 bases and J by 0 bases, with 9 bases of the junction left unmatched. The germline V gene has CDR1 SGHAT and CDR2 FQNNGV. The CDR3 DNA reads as TGTGCCAGCAGCTTCCCTCCCAGCGGGGCTAGCACAGATACGCAGTATTTT. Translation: CASSFPPSGASTDTQYF.

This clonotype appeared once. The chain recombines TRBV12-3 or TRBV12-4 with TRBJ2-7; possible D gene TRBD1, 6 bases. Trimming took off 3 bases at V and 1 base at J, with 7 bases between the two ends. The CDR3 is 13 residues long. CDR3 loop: CASSLDRSYEQYF. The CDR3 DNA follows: TGTGCCAGCAGTTTGGACAGATCCTACGAGCAGTACTTC.